The present entry profiles one T cell receptor beta chain with its context. The antigen this receptor binds is unknown. No base-level quality is on record; no much larger clone is a single base apart. The CDR3 measures 15 amino acids from cysteine to phenylalanine. Solely the CDR3 DNA is kept, with 45 bases framed from the first base. The germline V gene specifies KGHSH as CDR1 and LQKENI as CDR2. Deletion took 5 bases off V and 0 bases off J, with a span of 13 bases between the germline ends. The immunoSEQ Assay, a bias-controlled multiplex PCR, was used to amplify TCRbeta CDR3 regions from genomic DNA. Concerning the study's data processing: The number of nucleated cells in each sample was estimated by amplification of reference gene primers within the assay. To quantify the absolute abundance of each unique TCRbeta CDR3 rearrangement, sequence reads were collapsed and filtered. Productive Simpson clonality was computed per sample as the square root of Simpson's diversity index over productive rearrangements. What TCRdb holds here is the immuneACCESS table cut down to in-frame rearrangements. Part of the clones is not present; checked against another copy, under half of the missing clones reflect an unresolved V gene, and the others are unexplained. Clone size and the V and J calls come from that table; the DNA yielded D and trimming. The sample table shows some 58,000 clones, and around 83% are seen once. Roughly 10% of the sample lies in the top ten.

At one collaborating source in Seattle, patients were enrolled during active infection and were followed longitudinally through the course of disease. Collaborating institutions collected whole blood in K2EDTA tubes following their own protocols. For TCRbeta analysis, collaborators shipped samples in one of three forms: frozen whole blood, isolated PBMCs, or DNA extracted from either of those sample types. The data were taken from a study of blood T cell repertoires in COVID-19 (dated by TCRdb to the early 2020s). Describing the broader study: Samples from collaborators originated in the United States, Italy and Spain and spanned both the acute and convalescent phases of COVID-19. A de-identified subject ID, COVID-19 status, age in years and sex were almost always included in the sample metadata. The repertoires were released in a freely available public database intended as a resource for research on the immune response to SARS-CoV-2. The prospective study material was composed of cDNA or gDNA derived from T cells, B-cell-depleted T cells, or PBMCs. Where HLA class I and class II types were available, the types were taken from metadata supplied by the sample provider, not from assay-based typing. Deeply sampled blood TCRbeta repertoires from subjects exposed to, actively infected with, or recovered from COVID-19 were included in the dataset. The samples were drawn from two sources: the first 160 participants of the ongoing ImmuneRACE study, and 1,000 to 1,500 subjects contributed by 6 global collaborators. General study outcomes and caveats: How much clinical and demographic metadata was included differed by source and by participant, and the metadata was provided uncurated.

The chain links TRBV18 with TRBJ1-1; the D gene cannot be resolved reliably. The origin of this receptor is a man aged 45 to 65 with COVID-19, enrolled during active disease. The sample was peripheral blood. CDR3 reads: CASSSTAAMNTEAFF. At the DNA level, the sequence is TGTGCCAGCTCATCTACAGCGGCAATGAACACTGAAGCTTTCTTT. Here the CDR3 is joined to the reference TRBV18 and TRBJ1-1 genes, and the full variable domain is: NAGVMQNPRHLVRRRGQEARLRCSPMKGHSHVYWYRQLPEEGLKFMVYLQKENIIDESGMPKERFSAEFPKEGPSILRIQQVVRGDSAAYFCASSSTAAMNTEAFFGQGTRLTVV.